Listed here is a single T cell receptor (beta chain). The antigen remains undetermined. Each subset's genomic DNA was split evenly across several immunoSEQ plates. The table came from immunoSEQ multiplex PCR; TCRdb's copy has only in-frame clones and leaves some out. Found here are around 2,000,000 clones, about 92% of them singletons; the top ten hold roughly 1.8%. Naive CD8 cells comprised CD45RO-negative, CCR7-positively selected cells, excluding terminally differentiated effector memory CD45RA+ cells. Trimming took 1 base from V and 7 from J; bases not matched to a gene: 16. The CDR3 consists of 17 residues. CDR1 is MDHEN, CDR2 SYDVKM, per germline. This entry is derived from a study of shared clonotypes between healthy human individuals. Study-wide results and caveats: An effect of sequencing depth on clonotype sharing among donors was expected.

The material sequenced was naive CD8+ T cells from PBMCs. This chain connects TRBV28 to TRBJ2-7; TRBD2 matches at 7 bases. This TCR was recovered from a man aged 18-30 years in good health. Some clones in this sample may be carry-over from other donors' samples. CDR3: CASSLFSASAGESEQYF. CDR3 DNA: TGTGCCAGCAGTTTATTTTCTGCGTCGGCGGGAGAGAGTGAGCAGTACTTC. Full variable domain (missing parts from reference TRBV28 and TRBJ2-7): DVKVTQSSRYLVKRTGEKVFLECVQDMDHENMFWYRQDPGLGLRLIYFSYDVKMKEKGDIPEGYSVSREKKERFSLILESASTNQTSMYLCASSLFSASAGESEQYFGPGTRLTVT.